Presented here are 19 T cell receptor beta chains from one specimen sequenced in a study of blood T cell repertoires in COVID-19. Some clones are missing from TCRdb's copy, which holds only in-frame ones; the method was immunoSEQ multiplex PCR. The sample lists nearly 25,000 clones, approximately 75% seen once, with approximately 2.7% in the top ten. Sequencing was carried out using peripheral blood. The receptors were gathered from a woman aged 70-85 years with COVID-19, enrolled during active disease.

J is TRBJ2-1 and V is TRBV6-5; 7 bases line up with TRBD2. J gave up 1 base and V 5 bases, and 5 bases lay outside the gene matches. The length of the CDR3 is 15 residues. Germline V gene data show CDR1 as MNHEY and CDR2 as SVGAGI. In DNA form, the CDR3 reads TGTGCCAGCAGTCTCAGGGAGGGGTCCTACAATGAGCAGTTCTTC. Translated: CASSLREGSYNEQFF.

This chain connects TRBV11-2 to TRBJ2-5; TRBD1 aligns across 7 bases. CDR1 SGHAT and CDR2 FQNNGV come from the germline V gene. Losses at the gene ends were 3 bases for V and 1 base for J; bases not matched to a gene: 8. The CDR3 runs 16 residues. The CDR3 coding sequence is TGTGCCAGCAGCTTTGAGTACAGGGGACCCCAAGAGACCCAGTACTTC. Translating gives CASSFEYRGPQETQYF.

The chain is built from TRBV6-1 and TRBJ1-2; TRBD1 is a possible D gene (5 bases). Looked up from germline, CDR1 is MNHNS and CDR2 is SASEGT. The CDR3 runs to 15 residues. V gave up 2 bases and J gave up 8 bases, with 18 bases separating them. CDR3 nucleotides: TGTGCCAGCAGTGAACCCCGGATGGGGAGGGGAGGCTACACCTTC. Its translation: CASSEPRMGRGGYTF.

This clone showed up just once. The rearrangement links TRBV2 to TRBJ2-7; D call uncertain. This CDR3 has 13 amino acids. Trimming removed 8 bases at V and 0 bases at J, with 11 bases between. Germline V CDR1 and CDR2: SNHLY, FYNNEI. The CDR3 reads CASGQASSYEQYF. As DNA, the CDR3 is TGTGCCAGCGGGCAGGCGAGCTCCTACGAGCAGTACTTC.

This clone turned up a few times. The chain links TRBV29-1 to TRBJ1-3; D remains ambiguous. Germline loops: CDR1 SQVTM, CDR2 ANQGSEA. V lost 5 bases and J lost 4, with 9 bases in between. CDR3 length: 12 residues. The CDR3 protein is CSVLGRGNTIYF. CDR3 nucleotides: TGCAGCGTTTTGGGCCGCGGAAACACCATATATTTT.

This clone was counted a single time. This chain links TRBV12-3 or TRBV12-4 with TRBJ2-2, with 7 bases fitting TRBD1. The trim removed 4 bases at V and 6 bases at J, leaving 2 bases unmatched. CDR3 size: 13 residues. In DNA, the CDR3 is TGTGCCAGCAGTTATACAGGGGCCGGGGAGCTGTTTTTT. It is translated as CASSYTGAGELFF.

The rearrangement links TRBV9 to TRBJ2-3; 8 positions match TRBD2. From germline, CDR1 is SGDLS and CDR2 YYNGEE. Trimming at V came to 2 bases and at J to 1 base, leaving 6 bases not matched to a gene. The CDR3 spans 16 residues. The CDR3 DNA follows: TGTGCCAGCAGCGTCTTTAGCGGGGAACGCACAGATACGCAGTATTTT. This sequence encodes CASSVFSGERTDTQYF. Based on the CDR3 plus reference TRBV9 and TRBJ2-3, the full variable domain is DSGVTQTPKHLITATGQRVTLRCSPRSGDLSVYWYQQSLDQGLQFLIQYYNGEERAKGNILERFSAQQFPDLHSELNLSSLELGDSALYFCASSVFSGERTDTQYFGPGTRLTVL.

This rearrangement joins TRBV6-5 to TRBJ2-4; maybe TRBD1 (6 bases). Trimming cost V 8 bases and J 8 bases, with 16 bases left between them. The CDR3 loop spans 13 amino acids. The germline gives CDR1 MNHEY, CDR2 SVGAGI. As DNA, the CDR3 is TGTGCCAGCCGAAGCAGGGGAACGGACATTCAGTACTTC. Encoded protein: CASRSRGTDIQYF.

This clone was found once. This chain joins TRBV19 and TRBJ2-3, with a tentative D call TRBD2 (5 bases). The CDR3 has 15 residues. Germline V lookup: CDR1 LNHDA, CDR2 SQIVND (reference sequence). Trimming stripped 6 bases from V and 0 bases from J, with 13 bases between. CDR3 sequence (DNA): TGTGCCAGTAGCCTAAGCGGATCTAGCACAGATACGCAGTATTTT. Translated: CASSLSGSSTDTQYF.

The chain uses TRBV7-2 and TRBJ1-1; no definite D call. CDR1 SGHTA and CDR2 FQGNSA come from the germline V gene. The germline V and J ends were trimmed by 6 bases and 1 base, with 15 bases remaining between them. The CDR3 has 15 residues. The CDR3 here is CASSYVPGRNTEAFF. The CDR3 DNA reads TGTGCCAGCAGTTATGTTCCCGGGAGGAACACTGAAGCTTTCTTT. Combining the CDR3 with reference TRBV7-2 and TRBJ1-1 gives the whole variable domain GAGVSQSPSNKVTEKGKDVELRCDPISGHTALYWYRQSLGQGLEFLIYFQGNSAPDKSGLPSDRFSAERTGGSVSTLTIQRTQQEDSAVYLCASSYVPGRNTEAFFGQGTRLTVV.

The chain couples TRBV21-1 to TRBJ2-7; whether TRBD1, the table's D call, matches the DNA was not checked. TRBV21-1 is a pseudogene segment. The CDR3 totals 14 residues. The CDR3 loop reads CASSKALVGGEQYF. The CDR3 DNA is TGTGCCAGCAGCAAAGCGCTGGTAGGGGGAGAGCAGTACTTC.

This clone was counted once. J is TRBJ2-3 and V is TRBV4-1; possibly TRBD2 for D (6 bases). This CDR3 is built from 17 residues. The germline CDR1 and CDR2 sequences are MGHRA and YSYEKL. Trimming removed 4 bases from V and 2 bases from J, with 19 bases in between. The CDR3 here is CASSRGEFSVATDTQYF. CDR3 nucleotides: TGCGCCAGCAGCCGGGGGGAGTTTTCCGTTGCCACAGATACGCAGTATTTT.

This chain connects TRBV2 to TRBJ1-2; D ambiguous. Germline V gene lookup returns CDR1 SNHLY and CDR2 FYNNEI. The CDR3 has 13 amino acids. V was clipped by 6 bases and J by 1 base, with 9 bases between them. In DNA form, the CDR3 reads TGTGCCAGCAGCGGAGGGATTAACTATGGCTACACCTTC. Its translation: CASSGGINYGYTF.

V is TRBV10-2 and J is TRBJ2-7; D possibly corresponds to TRBD2 (6 bases). Trimming took off 8 bases at V and 3 bases at J, with 11 bases between the two ends. The CDR3 sequence is 12 residues long. Germline V gene data show CDR1 as WSHSY and CDR2 as SAAADI. The CDR3 loop reads CASAREFYEQYF. The CDR3 DNA is TGCGCCAGCGCCCGGGAGTTCTACGAGCAGTACTTC.

This clone was seen a few times. The rearrangement joins TRBV7-2 to TRBJ2-1; D possibly corresponds to TRBD2 (5 bases). This CDR3 has 14 residues. Germline assignment: CDR1 SGHTA and CDR2 FQGNSA. Trimming cost V 0 bases and J 7 bases, with 10 bases left between them. The CDR3 DNA sequence: TGTGCCAGCAGCTTAGCGCGGGTTGGGAATGAGCAGTTCTTC. The encoded protein is CASSLARVGNEQFF.

The sample holds a few counts of this clone. V usage is TRBV11-2 and J usage is TRBJ1-1; D might be TRBD1 (5 bases). CDR1 is SGHAT, CDR2 FQNNGV, per germline. Trimming left V 2 bases short and J 6 bases short, with 16 bases between. CDR3 length equals 15 residues. The CDR3 bases are TGTGCCAGCAGCTTACAGTCCAGGGTCGCCGCTGAAGCTTTCTTT. Encoded protein: CASSLQSRVAAEAFF. The variable domain in full, completed from reference TRBV11-2 and TRBJ1-1, reads EAGVAQSPRYKIIEKRQSVAFWCNPISGHATLYWYQQILGQGPKLLIQFQNNGVVDDSQLPKDRFSAERLKGVDSTLKIQPAKLEDSAVYLCASSLQSRVAAEAFFGQGTRLTVV.

The chain joins TRBV3-1 (or the pseudogene TRBV3-2) to TRBJ2-3, with 10 nucleotides matching TRBD1. V lost 4 bases, J lost 8 bases, and 9 bases stayed unmatched. CDR1 LGHDT and CDR2 YNNKEL come from the germline V gene (reference sequence). This CDR3 has 15 residues. CDR3 in DNA: TGTGCCAGCAGCCTCCGTCGACAGGGGGCTGCTACGCAGTATTTT. Translation gives CASSLRRQGAATQYF.

The V gene is TRBV5-4, the J gene TRBJ2-2, with TRBD2 identical over 8 bases. This CDR3 is 17 amino acids long. Germline V CDR1 and CDR2: SGHNT, YYREEE (reference sequence). V dropped 0 bases and J dropped 1; count of bases not matched to a gene: 5. The CDR3 is CASSLGRAGVNTGELFF. Written as DNA, the CDR3 is TGTGCCAGCAGCTTGGGTCGAGCGGGAGTGAACACCGGGGAGCTGTTTTTT.

The chain employs TRBV7-9 and TRBJ1-2; D gene ambiguous. This CDR3 comprises 14 residues. Per germline, CDR1 SEHNR and CDR2 FQNEAQ (reference sequence). Trimming stripped 0 bases from V and 6 bases from J, with 11 bases between. CDR3 DNA: TGTGCCAGCAGCTTAGCAGAGGGATTGGATGGCTACACCTTC. It specifies CASSLAEGLDGYTF. Supplemented by reference TRBV7-9 and TRBJ1-2, the full variable domain reads DTGVSQNPRHKITKRGQNVTFRCDPISEHNRLYWYRQTLGQGPEFLTYFQNEAQLEKSRLLSDRFSAERPKGSFSTLEIQRTEQGDSAMYLCASSLAEGLDGYTFGSGTRLTVV.